Sequencing of this T cell receptor (beta chain) was carried out in a study of cytotoxic CD8 clonotypes in ibrutinib-treated CLL. About the research overall: Averaging across samples gave about 230,000 productive templates and around 90,000 productive rearrangements. Study conclusions and caveats: Clonality was elevated at ibrutinib response and had returned toward baseline at progression.

For this clone: Its target is not known.

Deep sequencing aimed at 1 in 200,000 to 1 in 1 million T cells' resolution. Libraries were prepared by immunoSEQ multiplex PCR; TCRdb keeps only in-frame clonotypes and omits some of them. The sample shows 150,000 or so clones, more than 70% of them seen only once. Trimming removed 2 bases at V and 7 bases at J, with 17 bases between. CDR3 length: 15 residues. Germline CDR1 and CDR2: MNHEY and SVGAGI. The receptor was isolated from a human donor with chronic lymphocytic leukemia. The chain has TRBV6-5 and TRBJ1-2; tentative D call: TRBD1 (5 bases). Sequenced material: PBMCs, taken at disease progression, from a patient treated with ibrutinib. Here the CDR3 DNA reads TGTGCCAGCAGTTACCCTGGACACCCAACGGGTGGCTACACCTTC. It is translated as CASSYPGHPTGGYTF.